The subject of this entry is one T cell receptor (beta chain). This clonotype was seen more than once but under ten times. Its antigen has not been determined. It has no much larger one-base neighbor in the sample; base qualities were not kept. This record comes from a study of T-cell memory formation after mild COVID-19 (dated by TCRdb to the early 2020s). Study-level background: TCR sequence clusters from the two donors were largely donor specific. T-cell clones expanding and contracting after mild COVID-19 in a couple of donors were tracked by longitudinal TCRalpha and TCRbeta repertoire sequencing. The cohort was made up of two young adult volunteers, one female and one male, who were previously healthy.

Beyond this particular receptor, the publication reports: Whether the second-wave clones peaking on day 37 were SARS-CoV-2 specific was not confirmed. Only two mild cases were covered by the study, and larger cohorts that include severe cases with pre-infection samples were considered necessary. Some responding clones were detected in pre-infection memory, suggesting pre-existing cross-reactive memory T cells joined the SARS-CoV-2 response. Contracting CD4+ clones were found mainly in CM and EM memory subsets, while CD8+ clones were enriched in EMRA. From day 15 to 85, contracting clones showed balanced CD4/CD8 phenotypes, whereas a second wave of clones that expanded from day 15 to 37 leaned towards CD4+.

PBMCs were isolated by Ficoll-Paque density gradient centrifugation. This sample was sequenced with an Illumina NovaSeq 6000. TCRalpha and TCRbeta cDNA libraries were built by 5'RACE with constant-segment primers, adding sample barcodes and unique molecular identifiers. Trizol reagent was used to extract RNA from every sample. Amplification of the libraries took two PCR steps, and the second step added a second sample barcode plus Illumina TruSeq adapters. Sequencing of libraries was performed on an Illumina NovaSeq with 2 x 150 bp paired-end reads. Per the source publication's procedure: Reads were demultiplexed and collapsed into UMI-guided consensus sequences with migec v1.2.7. Using mixcr v2.1.11, the UMI consensuses were aligned to TRA and TRB V and J templates and assembled into clonotypes. A clonotype was counted as expanded or contracted only if both edgeR and NoisET called the change significant, with noise models trained on biological replicates. For edgeR calls, a false discovery rate-adjusted p below 0.01 and a log2 fold-change threshold of 1 were applied. PCA with hierarchical clustering of max-normalized trajectories of the 1000 most abundant clonotypes was used as exploratory dynamics analysis. Separately sequenced CD4+ and CD8+ repertoires were used to assign the CD4 or CD8 phenotype of responding clones. TCRdb reanalyzed the raw reads on its own, using fastp at Q25 for trimming and MiXCR for clone calling, and kept in-frame beta chains. Identical CDR3 protein sequences are pooled into one entry, listed with their most common genes and DNA. For this entry, the V and J calls and clone size follow TCRdb and not the study's own pipeline. A total of 470,000 or so distinct CDR3 sequences appear in this sample, 20% of them only once. The leading ten clones occupy approximately 8.1% of the sample.

CDR3 length: 12 amino acids, cysteine to phenylalanine. Of all the DNA, just the CDR3 is kept, 36 bases in frame from base 1. CDR1 and CDR2 are drawn from the germline V gene (reference sequence): GTSNPN, SVGIG. V was cut back by 2 bases and J by 4 bases, leaving a gap of 6 bases between them. The chain links TRBV30 with TRBJ2-1; the D gene is possibly TRBD1, with 5 bases matching. Sequencing was performed on PBMCs or a T cell subset sorted from them (not recorded which). The source of this sequence is an adult woman who had mild COVID-19 (a few samples of this study predate the infection). The sample titles of this study are shuffled in the database, so cell type and time point are left out; the donor was told from shared clones. The CDR3 amino acid sequence is: CAWSRGYNEQFF. Here is the DNA: TGTGCCTGGAGTAGGGGTTACAATGAGCAGTTCTTC.